This T cell receptor (beta chain) was captured in a study of OX40 agonist ivuxolimab in advanced cancers. Study-wide context: A history of anti-PD-1, anti-PD-L1 or anti-CTLA-4 therapy was acceptable, and 40% had some. Three patients, one with hepatocellular carcinoma and two with cutaneous melanoma, achieved partial responses. General study results and limits: Clonal expansion by week 6 occurred in CD4+ and CD8+ blood T cells (at 0.1 to 3.0 mg/kg).

The germline CDR1 and CDR2 sequences are SGHNT and YENEEA. Trimming removed 0 bases at V and 5 bases at J, with 11 bases between. This CDR3 spans 14 amino acids. The protocol was immunoSEQ multiplex PCR, while the TCRdb copy is restricted to in-frame clones and leaves out a portion. The sample lists 55,000 to 90,000 clones; 70% to 90% were seen once. Note on this clone: Its antigen is not known.

This specimen was CD4+ or CD8+ T cells sorted from blood, taken in a trial of the OX40 agonist ivuxolimab. This receptor was obtained from an adult with an advanced solid tumor such as melanoma, head and neck, liver or kidney cancer. The chain recombines TRBV11-3 with TRBJ2-7, with TRBD1 as a possible D gene (6 bases). The CDR3 spells CASSLDSGEHEQYF. The CDR3 DNA reads as TGTGCCAGCAGCTTAGATTCAGGGGAACACGAGCAGTACTTC.